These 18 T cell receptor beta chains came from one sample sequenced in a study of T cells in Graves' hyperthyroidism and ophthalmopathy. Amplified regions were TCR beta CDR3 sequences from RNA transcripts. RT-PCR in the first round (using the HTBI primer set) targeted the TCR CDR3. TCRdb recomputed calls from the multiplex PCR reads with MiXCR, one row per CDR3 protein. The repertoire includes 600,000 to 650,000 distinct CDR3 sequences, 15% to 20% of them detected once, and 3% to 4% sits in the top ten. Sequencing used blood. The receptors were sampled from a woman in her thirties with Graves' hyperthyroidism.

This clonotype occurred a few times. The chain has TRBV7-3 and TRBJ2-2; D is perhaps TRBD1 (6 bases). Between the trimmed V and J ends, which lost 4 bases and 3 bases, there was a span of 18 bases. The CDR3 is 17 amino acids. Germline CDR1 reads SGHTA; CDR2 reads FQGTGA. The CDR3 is CASSSETPGHYTGELFF. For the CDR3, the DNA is TGTGCCAGCAGCTCAGAGACGCCGGGACATTACACCGGGGAGCTGTTTTTT.

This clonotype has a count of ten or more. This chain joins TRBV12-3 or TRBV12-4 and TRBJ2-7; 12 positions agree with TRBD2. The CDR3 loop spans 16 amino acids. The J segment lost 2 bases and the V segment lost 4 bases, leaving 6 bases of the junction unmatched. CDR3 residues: CASSSEWTSGAYEQYF. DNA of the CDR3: TGTGCCAGCAGTTCAGAGTGGACTAGCGGGGCCTACGAGCAGTACTTC.

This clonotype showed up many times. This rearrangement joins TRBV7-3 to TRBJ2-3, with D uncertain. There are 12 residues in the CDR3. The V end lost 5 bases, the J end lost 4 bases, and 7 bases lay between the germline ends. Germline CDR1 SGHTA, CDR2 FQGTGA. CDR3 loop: CASSHGSDTQYF. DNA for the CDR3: TGTGCCAGCAGCCATGGGTCAGATACGCAGTATTTT.

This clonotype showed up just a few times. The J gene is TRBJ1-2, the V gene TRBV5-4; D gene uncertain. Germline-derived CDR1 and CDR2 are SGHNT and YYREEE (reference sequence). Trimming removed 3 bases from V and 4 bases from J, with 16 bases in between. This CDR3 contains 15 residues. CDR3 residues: CASSSSGVFPYGYTF. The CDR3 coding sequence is TGTGCCAGCAGCTCCTCCGGGGTCTTCCCCTATGGCTACACCTTC. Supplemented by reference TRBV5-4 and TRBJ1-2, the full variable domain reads ETGVTQSPTHLIKTRGQQVTLRCSSQSGHNTVSWYQQALGQGPQFIFQYYREEENGRGNFPPRFSGLQFPNYSSELNVNALELDDSALYLCASSSSGVFPYGYTFGSGTRLTVV.

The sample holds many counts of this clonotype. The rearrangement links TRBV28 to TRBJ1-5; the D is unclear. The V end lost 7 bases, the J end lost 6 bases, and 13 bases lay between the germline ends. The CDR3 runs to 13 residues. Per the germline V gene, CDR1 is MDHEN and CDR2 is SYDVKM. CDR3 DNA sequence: TGTGCCAGCACCCTTGGTGGGGTTCAGCCCCAGCATTTT. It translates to CASTLGGVQPQHF.

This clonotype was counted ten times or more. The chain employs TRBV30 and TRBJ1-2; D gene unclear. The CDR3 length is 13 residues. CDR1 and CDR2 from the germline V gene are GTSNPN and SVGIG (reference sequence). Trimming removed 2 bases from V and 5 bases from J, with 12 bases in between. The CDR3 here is CAWSPSLGYGYTF. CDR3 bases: TGTGCCTGGAGTCCATCCTTGGGTTATGGCTACACCTTC.

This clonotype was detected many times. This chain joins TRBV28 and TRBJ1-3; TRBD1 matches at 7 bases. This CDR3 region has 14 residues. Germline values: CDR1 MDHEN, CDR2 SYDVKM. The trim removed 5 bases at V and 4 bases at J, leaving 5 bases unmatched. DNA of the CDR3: TGTGCCAGCAGTCACAGGGGTGAAGGAAACACCATATATTTT. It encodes CASSHRGEGNTIYF.

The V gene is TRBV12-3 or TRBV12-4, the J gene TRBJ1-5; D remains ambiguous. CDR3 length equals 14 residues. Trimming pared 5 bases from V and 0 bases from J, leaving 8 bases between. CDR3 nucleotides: TGTGCCAGCAGTCCCCTGGGTAGCAATCAGCCCCAGCATTTT. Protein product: CASSPLGSNQPQHF.

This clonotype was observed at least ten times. CDR3 sequence (DNA): TGTGCCAGCAGTTACTTCGGCGTGTGGGGGGAGAACATTCAGTACTTC. Translated: CASSYFGVWGENIQYF. The V gene is TRBV6-5, the J gene TRBJ2-4; maybe TRBD2 (6 bases). Germline-derived CDR1 and CDR2 are MNHEY and SVGAGI. The CDR3 extends over 16 amino acids. Trimming cost V 1 base and J 7 bases, with 17 bases left between them.

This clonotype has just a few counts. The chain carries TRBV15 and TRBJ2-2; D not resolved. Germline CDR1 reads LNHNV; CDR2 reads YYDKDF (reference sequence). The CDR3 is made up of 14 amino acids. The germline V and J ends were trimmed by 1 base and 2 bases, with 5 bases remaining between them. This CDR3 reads CATSRADNTGELFF. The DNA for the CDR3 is TGTGCCACCAGCAGAGCTGATAACACCGGGGAGCTGTTTTTT.

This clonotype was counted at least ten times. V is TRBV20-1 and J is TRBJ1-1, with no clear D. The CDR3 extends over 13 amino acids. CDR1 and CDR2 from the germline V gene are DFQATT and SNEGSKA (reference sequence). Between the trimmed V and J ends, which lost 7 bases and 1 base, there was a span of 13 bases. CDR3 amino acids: CSVTIGQNTEAFF. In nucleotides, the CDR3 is TGCAGTGTTACAATAGGGCAGAACACTGAAGCTTTCTTT.

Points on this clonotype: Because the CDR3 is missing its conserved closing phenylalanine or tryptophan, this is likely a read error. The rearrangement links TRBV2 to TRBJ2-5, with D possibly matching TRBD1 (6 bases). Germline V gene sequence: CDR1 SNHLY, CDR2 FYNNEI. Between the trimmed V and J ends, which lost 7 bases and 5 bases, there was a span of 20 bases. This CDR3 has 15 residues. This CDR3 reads CASKGLTGPRETQYL. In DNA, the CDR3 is TGTGCCAGCAAGGGGTTGACAGGCCCCAGGGAGACCCAGTACCTC.

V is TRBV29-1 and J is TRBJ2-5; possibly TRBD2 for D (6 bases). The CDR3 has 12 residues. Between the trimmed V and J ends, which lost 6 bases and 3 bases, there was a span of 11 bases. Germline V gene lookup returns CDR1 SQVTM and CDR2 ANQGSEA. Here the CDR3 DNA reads TGCAGCGTGGGGGACTTTAAAGAGACCCAGTACTTC. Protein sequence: CSVGDFKETQYF.

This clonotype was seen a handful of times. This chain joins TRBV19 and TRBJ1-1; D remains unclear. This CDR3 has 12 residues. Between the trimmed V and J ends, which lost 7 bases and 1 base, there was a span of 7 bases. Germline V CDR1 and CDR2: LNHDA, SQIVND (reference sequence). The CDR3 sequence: CASNKENTEAFF. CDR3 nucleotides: TGTGCCAGTAATAAGGAGAACACTGAAGCTTTCTTT.

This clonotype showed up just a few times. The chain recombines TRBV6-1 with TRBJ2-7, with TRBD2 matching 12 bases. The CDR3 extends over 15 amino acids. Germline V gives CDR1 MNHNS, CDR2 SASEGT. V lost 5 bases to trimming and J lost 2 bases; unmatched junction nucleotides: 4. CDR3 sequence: CASSPSGRGTYEQYF. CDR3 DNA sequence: TGTGCCAGCAGTCCTAGCGGGAGGGGAACCTACGAGCAGTACTTC.

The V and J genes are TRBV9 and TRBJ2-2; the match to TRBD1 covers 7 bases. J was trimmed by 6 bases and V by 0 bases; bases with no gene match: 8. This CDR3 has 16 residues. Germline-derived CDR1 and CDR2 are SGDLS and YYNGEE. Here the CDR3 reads CASSVVGGAFAGELFF. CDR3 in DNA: TGTGCCAGCAGCGTAGTAGGGGGCGCGTTTGCCGGGGAGCTGTTTTTT.

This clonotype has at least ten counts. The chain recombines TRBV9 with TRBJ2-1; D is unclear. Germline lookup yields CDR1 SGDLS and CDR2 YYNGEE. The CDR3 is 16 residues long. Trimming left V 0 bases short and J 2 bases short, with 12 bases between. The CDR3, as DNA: TGTGCCAGCAGCGTAGGGATCGGTTTCGCCTACAATGAGCAGTTCTTC. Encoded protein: CASSVGIGFAYNEQFF.

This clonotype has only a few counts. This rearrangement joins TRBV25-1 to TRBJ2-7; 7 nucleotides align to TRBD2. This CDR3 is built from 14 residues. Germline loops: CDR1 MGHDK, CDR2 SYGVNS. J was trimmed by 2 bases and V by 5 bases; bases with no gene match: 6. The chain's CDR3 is CASSTPGLAYEQYF. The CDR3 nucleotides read TGTGCCAGCAGTACGCCCGGACTAGCCTACGAGCAGTACTTC.